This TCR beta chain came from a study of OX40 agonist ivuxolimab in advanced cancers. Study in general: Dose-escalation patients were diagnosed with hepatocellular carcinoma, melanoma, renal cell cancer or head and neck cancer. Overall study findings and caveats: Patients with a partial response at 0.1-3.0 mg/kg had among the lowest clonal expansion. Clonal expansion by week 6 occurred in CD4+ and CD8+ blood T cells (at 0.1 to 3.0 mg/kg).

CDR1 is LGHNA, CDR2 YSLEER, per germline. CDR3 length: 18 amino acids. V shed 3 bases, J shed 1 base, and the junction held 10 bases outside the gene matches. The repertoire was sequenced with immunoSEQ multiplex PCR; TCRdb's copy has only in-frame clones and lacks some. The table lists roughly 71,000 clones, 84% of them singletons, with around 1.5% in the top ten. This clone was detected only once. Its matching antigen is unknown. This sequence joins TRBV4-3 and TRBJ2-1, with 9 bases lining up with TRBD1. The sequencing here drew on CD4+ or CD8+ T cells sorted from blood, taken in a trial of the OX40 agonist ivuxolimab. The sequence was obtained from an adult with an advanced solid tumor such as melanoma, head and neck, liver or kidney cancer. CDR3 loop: CASSQATGTGISYNEQFF. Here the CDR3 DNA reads TGCGCCAGCAGCCAGGCGACCGGGACAGGGATTTCCTACAATGAGCAGTTCTTC.